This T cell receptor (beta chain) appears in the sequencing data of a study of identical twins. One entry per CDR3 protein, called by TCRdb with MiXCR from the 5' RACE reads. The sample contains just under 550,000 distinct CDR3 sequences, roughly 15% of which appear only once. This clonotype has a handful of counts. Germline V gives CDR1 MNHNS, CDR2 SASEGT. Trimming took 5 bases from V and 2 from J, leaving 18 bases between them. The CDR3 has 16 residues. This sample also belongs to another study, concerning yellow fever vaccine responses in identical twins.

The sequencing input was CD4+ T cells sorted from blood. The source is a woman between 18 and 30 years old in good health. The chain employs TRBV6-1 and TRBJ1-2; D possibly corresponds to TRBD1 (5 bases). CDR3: CASSSNGGDRNYGYTF. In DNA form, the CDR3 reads TGTGCCAGCAGTAGCAACGGGGGAGATCGAAACTATGGCTACACCTTC.